This T cell receptor (beta chain) appears in the sequencing data of a study of T cell repertoires in cytomegalovirus infection. This clonotype was seen at least ten times. TCRdb ran MiXCR on the reads and lists one entry per CDR3 protein. Of about 200,000 distinct CDR3 sequences listed, roughly 9.8% were seen once; the top ten hold roughly 5%. The sequencing input was PBMCs. The TCR originated in a human donor in good health (CMV status not recorded). Some clones in this sample may be carry-over from other donors' samples.

CDR3 sequence (DNA): TGTGCCAGCACCCTCGAGGCCGGGGAGCTGTTTTTT. Its translation is CASTLEAGELFF. The V call is TRBV7-8, the J call TRBJ2-2; D uncertain. Germline-derived CDR1 and CDR2 are SGHVS and FQNEAQ. The V end lost 7 bases, the J end lost 6 bases, and 9 bases lay between the germline ends. The CDR3 runs to 12 residues.